The rows below give T cell receptor beta chains drawn from one sample of a study of T-cell reconstitution after alpha-beta-depleted transplantation in children. TCRdb reanalysed the PCR reads using MiXCR and keeps one entry per CDR3 protein. The sample contains roughly 100,000 distinct CDR3 sequences, roughly 7.7% of which appear only once. The sample in question was PBMCs from the stem cell graft donor, obtained from the stem cell graft. These receptors were collected from a human donor who donated a stem cell graft to a child with congenital amegakaryocytic thrombocytopenia. Each CDR3 is given with its conserved first and last residue.

v_gene	j_gene	CDR3aa
TRBV30	TRBJ1-1	CAWSSIGMNTEAFF
TRBV5-5	TRBJ1-5	CASSPPGGNQPQHF
TRBV5-1	TRBJ1-2	CASSLGQSYGYTF
TRBV9	TRBJ1-6	CASSAEGQNSPLHF
TRBV25-1	TRBJ2-5	CASSVGTGETQYF
TRBV20-1	TRBJ1-6	CSANAGVNSPLHF
TRBV5-1	TRBJ2-7	CASSIDSRTYEQYF
TRBV5-5	TRBJ2-7	CASSFWPGQIFSYEQYF
TRBV7-2	TRBJ1-1	CASSLTMNTEAFF
TRBV20-1	TRBJ2-1	CSAPGTSGGAYNEQFF
TRBV20-1	TRBJ1-1	CSAANDRRGTEAFF